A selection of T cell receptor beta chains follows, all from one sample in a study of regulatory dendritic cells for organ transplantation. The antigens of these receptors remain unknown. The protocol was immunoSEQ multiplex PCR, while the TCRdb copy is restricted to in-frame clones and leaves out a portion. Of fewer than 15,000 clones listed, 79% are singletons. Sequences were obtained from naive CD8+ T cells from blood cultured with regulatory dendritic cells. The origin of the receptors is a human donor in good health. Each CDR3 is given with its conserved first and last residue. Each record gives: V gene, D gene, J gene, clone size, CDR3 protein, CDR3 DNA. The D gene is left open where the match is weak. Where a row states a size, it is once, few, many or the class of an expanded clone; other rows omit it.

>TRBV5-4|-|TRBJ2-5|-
CASSFRGGVGETQYF
TGTGCCAGCAGCTTTAGGGGGGGGGTTGGGGAGACCCAGTACTTC
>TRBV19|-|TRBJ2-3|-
CASSAGELGTDTQYF
TGTGCCAGTAGTGCAGGGGAATTGGGCACAGATACGCAGTATTTT
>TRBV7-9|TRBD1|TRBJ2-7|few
CASSFRGAGGNSYEQYF
TGTGCCAGCAGCTTTAGGGGTGCAGGGGGTAACTCCTACGAGCAGTACTTC
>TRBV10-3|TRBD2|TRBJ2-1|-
CAISLGLAGKSYNEQFF
TGTGCCATCAGCCTGGGACTAGCGGGTAAATCCTACAATGAGCAGTTCTTC
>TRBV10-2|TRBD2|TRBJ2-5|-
CASSEGRGAVETQYF
TGCGCCAGCAGTGAAGGGCGGGGGGCCGTGGAGACCCAGTACTTC
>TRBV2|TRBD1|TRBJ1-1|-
CASSVKQGVYGDTEAFF
TGTGCCAGCAGTGTAAAACAGGGGGTTTACGGTGACACTGAAGCTTTCTTT
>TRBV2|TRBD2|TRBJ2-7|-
CASTGGTSGDYEQYF
TGTGCCAGCACCGGAGGGACTAGCGGGGACTACGAGCAGTACTTC
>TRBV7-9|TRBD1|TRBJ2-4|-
CASDATGELAKNIQYF
TGTGCCAGCGACGCGACAGGGGAACTAGCCAAAAACATTCAGTACTTC
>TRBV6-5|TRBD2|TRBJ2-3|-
CASSPIAGYTDTQYF
TGTGCCAGCAGCCCGATAGCGGGATACACAGATACGCAGTATTTT
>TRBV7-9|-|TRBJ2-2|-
CASSKQRLVSNTGELFF
TGTGCCAGCAGCAAACAGCGACTAGTTTCGAACACCGGGGAGCTGTTTTTT
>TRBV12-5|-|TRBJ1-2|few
CASDPTGNYGYTF
TGTGCTAGTGACCCCACAGGGAACTATGGCTACACCTTC
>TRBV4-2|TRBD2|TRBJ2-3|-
CASSQEGERGFTDTQYF
TGTGCCAGCAGCCAAGAAGGTGAGCGGGGGTTCACAGATACGCAGTATTTT
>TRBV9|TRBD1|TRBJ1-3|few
CASSVADRGSGNTIYF
TGTGCCAGCAGCGTAGCGGACAGGGGCTCTGGAAACACCATATATTTT
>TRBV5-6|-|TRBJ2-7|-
CASSQTRIGYEQYF
TGTGCCAGCAGCCAGACTAGGATTGGCTACGAGCAGTACTTC
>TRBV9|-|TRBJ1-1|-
CASSVGAEQVNTEAFF
TGTGCCAGCAGCGTAGGGGCCGAACAGGTTAACACTGAAGCTTTCTTT
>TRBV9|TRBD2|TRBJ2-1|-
CASSPWTSGTYNEQFF
TGTGCCAGCAGCCCGTGGACTAGCGGGACATACAATGAGCAGTTCTTC
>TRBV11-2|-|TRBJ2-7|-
CASSLASYEQYF
TGTGCCAGCAGCTTAGCCTCGTACGAGCAGTACTTC
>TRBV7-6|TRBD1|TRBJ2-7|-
CASSPTGSVHEQYF
TGTGCCAGCAGCCCGACAGGGTCCGTCCACGAGCAGTACTTC
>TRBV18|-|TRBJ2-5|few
CASSSPYYQETQYF
TGTGCCAGCTCAAGCCCCTACTATCAGGAGACCCAGTACTTC
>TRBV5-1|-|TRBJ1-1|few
CASSLGGGNTEAFF
TGCGCCAGCAGCTTGGGAGGCGGTAACACTGAAGCTTTCTTT
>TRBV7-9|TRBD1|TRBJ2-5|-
CASSSRTGGPTQETQYF
TGTGCCAGCAGCTCCCGGACAGGGGGTCCCACCCAAGAGACCCAGTACTTC
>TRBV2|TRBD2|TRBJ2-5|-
CASTPGTTQETQYF
TGTGCCAGTACACCCGGGACTACCCAAGAGACCCAGTACTTC
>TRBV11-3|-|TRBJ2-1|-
CASSFDSSYNEQFF
TGTGCCAGCAGCTTCGACAGCTCCTACAATGAGCAGTTCTTC
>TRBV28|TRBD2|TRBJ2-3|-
CASGSSGENTDTQYF
TGTGCCAGCGGATCTAGCGGGGAGAACACAGATACGCAGTATTTT
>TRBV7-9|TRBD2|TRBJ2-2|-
CASSSPRGGGTGELFF
TGTGCCAGCAGCTCGCCCCGGGGGGGAGGAACCGGGGAGCTGTTTTTT
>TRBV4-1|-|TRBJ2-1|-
CASSRTGTGSYNEQFF
TGCGCCAGCAGCCGCACCGGGACTGGCTCCTACAATGAGCAGTTCTTC
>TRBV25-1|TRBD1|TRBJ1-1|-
CASEGQGHAFF
TGTGCCAGCGAGGGACAGGGACATGCTTTCTTT
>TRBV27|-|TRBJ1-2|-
CASSSGGPYGYTF
TGTGCCAGCAGTTCCGGCGGCCCCTATGGCTACACCTTC
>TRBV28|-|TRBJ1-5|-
CASSFLKVANQPQHF
TGTGCCAGCAGTTTCTTGAAAGTAGCAAATCAGCCCCAGCATTTT
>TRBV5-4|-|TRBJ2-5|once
CASSLGGLKEETQYF
TGTGCCAGCAGCTTGGGAGGGTTGAAGGAAGAGACCCAGTACTTC
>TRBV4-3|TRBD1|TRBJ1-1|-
CASSPRTGRTEAFF
TGCGCCAGCAGCCCTCGGACAGGGAGGACTGAAGCTTTCTTT
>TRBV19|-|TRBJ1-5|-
CASRARGSNQPQHF
TGTGCCAGTAGGGCCAGGGGTAGCAATCAGCCCCAGCATTTT
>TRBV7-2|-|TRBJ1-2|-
CASSLFGRTEGGYTF
TGTGCCAGCAGCTTATTTGGACGGACGGAGGGAGGCTACACCTTC
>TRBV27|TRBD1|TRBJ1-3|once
CASSLRMGTARNTIYF
TGTGCCAGCAGTTTGCGAATGGGGACAGCAAGAAACACCATATATTTT
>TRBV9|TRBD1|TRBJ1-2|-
CASSRRDRGTNYGYTF
TGTGCCAGCAGCCGACGGGACAGGGGAACCAACTATGGCTACACCTTC
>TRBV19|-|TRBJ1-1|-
CASSMAGVITEAFF
TGTGCCAGTAGTATGGCAGGGGTGATCACTGAAGCTTTCTTT
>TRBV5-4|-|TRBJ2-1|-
CASRAGETYNEQFF
TGTGCCAGCAGGGCAGGCGAGACCTACAATGAGCAGTTCTTC
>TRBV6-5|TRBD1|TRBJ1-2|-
CASSFGTGLLYGYTF
TGTGCCAGCAGTTTCGGGACAGGTCTCCTTTATGGCTACACCTTC
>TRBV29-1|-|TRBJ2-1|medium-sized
CSVGQGGTLGKFF
TGCAGCGTTGGACAGGGTGGGACTTTGGGGAAGTTCTTC
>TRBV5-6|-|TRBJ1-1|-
CASSFDRIGTEAFF
TGTGCCAGCAGTTTCGACAGGATAGGGACTGAAGCTTTCTTT
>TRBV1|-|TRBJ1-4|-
CTSSQEGTEIEKLFF
TGCACCAGCAGCCAAGAGGGTACGGAGATTGAAAAACTGTTTTTT
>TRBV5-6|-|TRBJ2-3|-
CASSLAGDTDTQYF
TGTGCCAGCAGCTTGGCGGGGGACACAGATACGCAGTATTTT
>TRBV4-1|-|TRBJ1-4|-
CATRLAQGATNEKLFF
TGCGCCACCAGGTTAGCCCAAGGGGCAACTAATGAAAAACTGTTTTTT
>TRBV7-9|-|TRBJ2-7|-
CASSPAVTASGEQYF
TGTGCCAGCAGCCCCGCGGTGACAGCTTCTGGCGAGCAGTACTTC
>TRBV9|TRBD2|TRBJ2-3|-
CASSVWSGGITDTQYF
TGTGCCAGCAGCGTATGGAGCGGGGGTATCACAGATACGCAGTATTTT
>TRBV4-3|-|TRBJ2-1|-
CASSQDYGDYNEQFF
TGCGCCAGCAGCCAAGATTACGGAGACTACAATGAGCAGTTCTTC
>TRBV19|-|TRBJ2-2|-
CASSLGGTGELFF
TGTGCCAGTAGCCTAGGGGGCACCGGGGAGCTGTTTTTT
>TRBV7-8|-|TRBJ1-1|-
CASSLAIRVNTEAFF
TGTGCCAGCAGCTTAGCGATCAGGGTGAACACTGAAGCTTTCTTT
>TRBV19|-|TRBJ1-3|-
CASSMTAGFGNTIYF
TGTGCCAGTAGTATGACGGCAGGCTTTGGAAACACCATATATTTT
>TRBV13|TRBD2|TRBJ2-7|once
CASSGPSGGNVYEQYF
TGTGCCAGCAGCGGACCAAGCGGGGGGAACGTCTACGAGCAGTACTTC
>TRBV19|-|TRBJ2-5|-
CASKAGRGETQYF
TGTGCCAGTAAGGCGGGTCGGGGAGAGACCCAGTACTTC
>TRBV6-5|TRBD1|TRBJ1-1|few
CASRLTGITEAFF
TGTGCCAGCAGACTGACAGGGATCACTGAAGCTTTCTTT
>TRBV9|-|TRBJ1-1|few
CASSVDQGFTEAFF
TGTGCCAGCAGCGTAGATCAGGGTTTCACTGAAGCTTTCTTT
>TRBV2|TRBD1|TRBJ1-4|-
CASSEDRTNEKLFF
TGTGCCAGCAGCGAGGACAGGACTAATGAAAAACTGTTTTTT
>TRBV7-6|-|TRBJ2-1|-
CASSLARGSSYNEQFF
TGTGCCAGCAGCTTAGCCCGGGGAAGCTCCTACAATGAGCAGTTCTTC
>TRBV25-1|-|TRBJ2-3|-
CASSESGWTDTQYF
TGTGCCAGCAGTGAATCAGGGTGGACAGATACGCAGTATTTT
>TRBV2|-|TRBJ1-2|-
CASLRSGKGYGYTF
TGTGCCAGCCTCCGGTCGGGGAAAGGGTATGGCTACACCTTC
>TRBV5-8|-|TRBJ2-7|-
CASSSAYEQYF
TGTGCCAGCAGCTCCGCCTACGAGCAGTACTTC
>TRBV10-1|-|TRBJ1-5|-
CASRDQGFSNQPQHF
TGCGCCAGCAGAGACCAGGGATTTAGCAATCAGCCCCAGCATTTT
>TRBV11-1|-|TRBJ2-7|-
CASSFTGHYEQYF
TGTGCCAGCAGCTTTACCGGTCACTACGAGCAGTACTTC